These 16 T cell receptor beta chains were all obtained from the same sample, sequenced in a study of T cells in women clearing cervical HPV infection. Generated by immunoSEQ multiplex PCR, the TCRdb table keeps only in-frame clones and is missing some. This listing includes tens of thousands of clones. Sequenced sample: blood buffy coat. Source of these receptors: a woman between 18 and 75 years old with a cervical HPV16 infection that either progressed to CIN3+ or cleared (not recorded which).

The CDR3 here is CASSPLLAGEQYF. The CDR3 bases that were read are TGTGCCAGCAGCCCTCTATTAGCGGGCGAG. The chain couples TRBV7-9 to TRBJ2-7; TRBD2 agrees at 7 bases. The read gets to within 3 residues of the CDR3 end, and the germline J gene fills in the rest. This CDR3 contains 13 residues. Trimming at V came to 5 bases and at J to 6 bases, leaving 7 bases not matched to a gene. In germline, CDR1 is SEHNR, CDR2 FQNEAQ (reference sequence).

With regard to this clone: The read halts 3 residues ahead of the CDR3 end, with the missing end drawn from the germline J gene. This sequence joins TRBV5-1 and TRBJ2-2; the D gene is possibly TRBD2 (5 bases). Deletions cut 4 bases from V and 6 bases from J, with 7 bases between. CDR3 size: 12 residues. Germline CDR1 reads SGHRS; CDR2 reads YFSETQ. CDR3 region: CASSTSSGELFF. CDR3 bases read: TGCGCCAGCAGCACTAGTTCCGGGGAG.

In the case of this clone: The CDR3 is cut off 3 residues early in the read; its end comes from the germline J gene. This chain joins TRBV5-1 and TRBJ2-3; 11 nucleotides line up with TRBD1. After removal of 0 bases from V and 3 bases from J, the junction contained 6 bases not matched to a gene. CDR3 length: 17 amino acids. From germline, CDR1 is SGHRS and CDR2 YFSETQ. The CDR3 loop reads CASSLDIGTGGTDTQYF. The covered CDR3 bases are TGCGCCAGCAGCTTGGATATAGGGACAGGGGGAACAGATACG. The complete variable domain, with remaining parts taken from reference TRBV5-1 and TRBJ2-3, reads KAGVTQTPRYLIKTRGQQVTLSCSPISGHRSVSWYQQTPGQGLQFLFEYFSETQRNKGNFPGRFSGRQFSNSRSEMNVSTLELGDSALYLCASSLDIGTGGTDTQYFGPGTRLTVL.

Comment on this clone: The read comes to an end 3 residues before the CDR3 does, leaving the germline J gene to fill in the end. This rearrangement joins TRBV5-1 to TRBJ2-3; D not resolved. Per the germline V gene, CDR1 is SGHRS and CDR2 is YFSETQ. Trimming removed 4 bases at V and 3 bases at J, with 9 bases between. The CDR3 sequence is 13 residues long. The chain's CDR3 is CASSQLGTDTQYF. CDR3 DNA (partial): TGCGCCAGCAGCCAGCTAGGAACAGATACG.

With regard to this clone: The read ends 3 residues early relative to the CDR3; the germline J gene fills the gap. The chain has TRBV7-2 and TRBJ2-7, with D unresolved. CDR1 is SGHTA, CDR2 FQGNSA, per germline. V was cut by 1 base and J by 2 bases, with 9 bases left in between. The CDR3 extends over 14 amino acids. CDR3 region: CASSLDRVTYEQYF. The sequenced CDR3 bases are TGTGCCAGCAGCTTAGACCGGGTTACCTACGAG.

Turning to this clone: Sequencing ends 3 residues short of the CDR3 end; the germline J gene provides the rest. The rearrangement joins TRBV7-3 to TRBJ2-1, with 7 bases lining up with TRBD1. Trimming at V came to 5 bases and at J to 5 bases, leaving 9 bases not matched to a gene. The germline V gene encodes CDR1 SGHTA and CDR2 FQGTGA. The CDR3 has 15 amino acids. The CDR3 region is CASSRLDRRDNEQFF. Partial CDR3 DNA: TGTGCCAGCAGCCGCCTGGACAGGAGAGACAATGAG. The entire variable domain, with the rest obtained from reference TRBV7-3 and TRBJ2-1, is as follows: GAGVSQTPSNKVTEKGKYVELRCDPISGHTALYWYRQSLGQGPEFLIYFQGTGAADDSGLPNDRFFAVRPEGSVSTLKIQRTERGDSAVYLCASSRLDRRDNEQFFGPGTRLTVL.

Comment on this clone: The read terminates 3 residues before the CDR3 end, so the remaining end is supplied by the germline J gene. The chain joins TRBV5-1 to TRBJ1-2, with a tentative D call TRBD1 (5 bases). This CDR3 comprises 13 residues. Germline V gives CDR1 SGHRS, CDR2 YFSETQ. The covered CDR3 bases are TGCGCCAGCAGCCCCTGGACACGGTGGGGC. Translated, it gives CASSPWTRWG. The whole CDR3 protein is CASSPWTRWGYTF.

About this clone itself: The observed sequence ends 3 residues before the CDR3 terminus, with the missing tail filled in from the germline J gene. This chain links TRBV30 with TRBJ1-5; TRBD1 matches 9 bases. The CDR3 contains 13 residues. Germline CDR1 reads GTSNPN; CDR2 reads SVGIG (reference sequence). The junction had 6 bases not matched to a gene; V was cut back by 5 bases and J by 7 bases. This CDR3 reads CAWGRQGGQPQHF. The DNA read from the CDR3 is TGTGCCTGGGGGAGACAGGGGGGACAGCCC.

On this clone: The sequence runs out 3 residues before the end of the CDR3; the remainder is reconstructed from the germline J gene. The chain recombines TRBV10-2 with TRBJ2-7, with 9 nucleotides matching TRBD2. The germline gives CDR1 WSHSY, CDR2 SAAADI. This CDR3 has 12 amino acids. V was clipped by 10 bases and J by 3 bases; unmatched bases: 4. The sequenced CDR3 bases are TGCGCCACTAGCGGGAACGGCTACGAG. As protein: CATSGNGYE. The full CDR3 is CATSGNGYEQYF.

As regards this clone: The read ends 3 residues before the CDR3 terminus; that terminus is restored from the germline J gene. The chain links TRBV7-2 to TRBJ1-2, with 7 bases fitting TRBD1. Unmatched junction bases numbered 11, after V lost 5 bases and J lost 5 bases. Germline CDR1 is SGHTA and CDR2 is FQGNSA. The CDR3 spans 15 residues. The CDR3 loop is CASSTTGDASYGYTF. CDR3 bases read: TGTGCCAGCAGCACAACAGGGGACGCCTCATATGGC.

About this clone itself: Sequencing ends 3 residues short of the CDR3 end; the germline J gene provides the rest. The V gene is TRBV7-9, the J gene TRBJ1-1, with 10 bases lining up with TRBD1. There are 14 residues in the CDR3. Germline values: CDR1 SEHNR, CDR2 FQNEAQ (reference sequence). CDR3 DNA (partial): TGTGCCAGCAGCTATATAGGGACAGGGGCAAAA. Residues: CASSYIGTGAK. The whole CDR3 region reads CASSYIGTGAKAFF.

About this clone: The read ends 3 residues before the CDR3 terminus; that terminus is restored from the germline J gene. V and J are TRBV20-1 and TRBJ1-6; D perhaps matches TRBD1 (6 bases). Between the trimmed V and J ends, which lost 2 bases and 3 bases, there was a span of 8 bases. The V gene's germline CDR1 is DFQATT and CDR2 SNEGSKA (reference sequence). This CDR3 is 14 amino acids long. The chain's CDR3 is CSARQGFYNSPLHF. The part of the CDR3 DNA that was read is TGCAGTGCTAGACAGGGGTTCTATAATTCACCC.

Worth noting for this clone: The read gets to within 3 residues of the CDR3 end, and the germline J gene fills in the rest. The V and J genes are TRBV30 and TRBJ2-3, with D tentatively TRBD2 (5 bases). Per germline, CDR1 GTSNPN and CDR2 SVGIG (reference sequence). CDR3 length: 12 amino acids. Incomplete CDR3 DNA: TGTGCCTGGAGTGTGCGGGCGCAGCCG. Translation gives CAWSVRAQP. The full CDR3 protein reads CAWSVRAQPQYF.

CDR3 sequence: CSASQDQETQYF. The CDR3 bases that were read are TGCAGTGCTAGCCAGGATCAAGAGACG. This chain joins TRBV20-1 and TRBJ2-3; D unresolved. The DNA ends 3 residues before the CDR3 does, and the rest of the CDR3 is filled in from the germline J gene. The CDR3 is made up of 12 amino acids. Per the germline V gene, CDR1 is DFQATT and CDR2 is SNEGSKA (reference sequence).

In the case of this clone: The read ends 3 residues shy of where the CDR3 ends; the end is completed using the germline J gene. The chain employs TRBV20-1 and TRBJ1-6; 7 bases fit TRBD1. Germline lookup yields CDR1 DFQATT and CDR2 SNEGSKA (reference sequence). This CDR3 comprises 13 residues. Trimming removed 6 bases from V and 6 bases from J; junction bases left unmatched: 5. The CDR3: CSARQGSNSPLHF. CDR3 bases read: TGCAGTGCGAGACAGGGATCTAATTCACCC.

About this clone: The sequence runs out 3 residues before the end of the CDR3; the remainder is reconstructed from the germline J gene. The rearrangement uses TRBV15 and TRBJ2-3, with 13 bases identical to TRBD2. The CDR3 consists of 15 residues. V lost 3 bases, J lost 4 bases, and 1 base stayed unmatched. Germline V CDR1 and CDR2: LNHNV, YYDKDF (reference sequence). CDR3 DNA, as far as it was read: TGTGCCACCAGCAGGGGACTAGCGGGATCAGATACG. It specifies CATSRGLAGSDT. The entire CDR3 sequence reads CATSRGLAGSDTQYF.